This is a list of T cell receptor beta chains from one sample in a study of blood T cell repertoires in COVID-19. The data were produced by immunoSEQ multiplex PCR, yet TCRdb's version contains in-frame clones alone and is incomplete. The data show 200,000 to 300,000 clones, roughly 90% seen once. The source material was peripheral blood. These receptors originate from a human donor in a cohort sampled during active COVID-19. Both conserved end residues are part of each CDR3. Fields, in order: J gene, V gene, D gene, clone size, CDR3 protein, CDR3 DNA. D genes are given only for firm matches. Only part of the rows carry a size: once, few, many, or a class if the clone is expanded.

TRBJ2-7	TRBV5-1	TRBD1	-	CASSIDREYEQYF	TGCGCCAGCAGTATCGACAGGGAATACGAGCAGTACTTC
TRBJ2-7	TRBV7-9	-	once	CASSLQDSQYEQYF	TGTGCCAGCAGCTTACAGGACAGCCAATACGAGCAGTACTTC
TRBJ2-5	TRBV9	-	-	CASSALVGRETQYF	TGTGCCAGCAGCGCTTTAGTAGGGAGGGAGACCCAGTACTTC
TRBJ1-1	TRBV5-1	-	-	CASSLAPNTEAFF	TGCGCCAGCAGCTTGGCTCCTAACACTGAAGCTTTCTTT
TRBJ1-2	TRBV4-3	-	-	CASSQDRGSDGYTF	TGCGCCAGCAGCCAAGATCGGGGGAGCGATGGCTACACCTTC
TRBJ1-1	TRBV5-1	-	-	CASSLTGTNTEAFF	TGCGCCAGCAGCTTGACAGGCACGAACACTGAAGCTTTCTTT
TRBJ1-5	TRBV5-1	-	once	CASSPDSSSNQPQHF	TGCGCCAGCAGCCCCGACAGTAGTAGCAATCAGCCCCAGCATTTT
TRBJ1-6	TRBV7-9	TRBD1	-	CASSLTGGSSPLHF	TGTGCCAGCAGCCTGACAGGGGGGAGTTCACCCCTCCACTTT
TRBJ1-1	TRBV30	-	-	CAWSVTDTEAFF	TGTGCCTGGAGTGTAACGGACACTGAAGCTTTCTTT
TRBJ2-3	TRBV6-5	TRBD2	-	CASSQNLAGDGTQYF	TGTGCCAGCAGCCAAAACCTAGCGGGGGATGGTACGCAGTATTTT
TRBJ1-1	TRBV6-2/TRBV6-3	-	few	CASSYSKQGIFIEVAEAFF	TGTGCCAGCAGTTACTCGAAGCAGGGGATATTTATAGAGGTTGCTGAAGCTTTCTTT
TRBJ1-2	TRBV9	-	-	CASSVGGEYGYTF	TGTGCCAGCAGCGTAGGGGGAGAATATGGCTACACCTTC
TRBJ2-6	TRBV7-2	-	-	CASSLRGREASGANVLTF	TGTGCCAGCAGCTTAAGGGGCAGGGAGGCGTCTGGGGCCAACGTCCTGACTTTC
TRBJ2-7	TRBV19	TRBD1	-	CASSIISGQDLSYEQYF	TGTGCCAGTAGTATAATTTCCGGACAGGACCTCTCCTACGAGCAGTACTTC
TRBJ1-1	TRBV5-1	-	-	CASSLRGGGGPLDTEAFF	TGCGCCAGCAGCTTGAGGGGAGGGGGTGGCCCTTTGGACACTGAAGCTTTCTTT
TRBJ2-7	TRBV5-5	TRBD2	-	CASSKGPSGSYEQYF	TGTGCCAGCAGCAAAGGTCCTAGCGGGAGCTACGAGCAGTACTTC
TRBJ2-7	TRBV11-2	TRBD2	-	CASKSAGVPYEQYF	TGTGCCAGCAAATCGGCGGGAGTCCCCTACGAGCAGTACTTC
TRBJ2-7	TRBV7-9	TRBD2	-	CASSPGGEPWSETRYEQYF	TGTGCCAGCAGCCCCGGGGGGGAACCATGGAGTGAAACCCGCTACGAGCAGTACTTC
TRBJ2-7	TRBV27	-	-	CASRRGPYEQYF	TGTGCCAGCCGGAGGGGGCCCTACGAGCAGTACTTC
TRBJ2-1	TRBV4-3	-	-	CASSQEGGGLSYNEQFF	TGCGCCAGCAGCCAAGAAGGAGGGGGCCTTTCCTACAATGAGCAGTTCTTC
TRBJ1-2	TRBV9	-	once	CASSVEGAGGNGYTF	TGTGCCAGCAGCGTAGAGGGCGCAGGAGGGAATGGCTACACCTTC
TRBJ1-2	TRBV3-1/TRBV3-2	-	-	CASSLVWPRGYGYTF	TGTGCCAGCAGCCTAGTCTGGCCCAGGGGCTATGGCTACACCTTC
TRBJ2-2	TRBV9	TRBD2	-	CASSVGEGLAGNTGELFF	TGTGCCAGCAGCGTAGGAGAGGGACTAGCGGGGAACACCGGGGAGCTGTTTTTT
TRBJ2-2	TRBV7-2	-	few	CASSLVSGELFF	TGTGCCAGCAGCTTAGTCTCCGGGGAGCTGTTTTTT
TRBJ2-3	TRBV19	-	-	CASSIAPSEVGTDTQYF	TGTGCCAGTAGTATAGCACCAAGCGAAGTGGGCACAGATACGCAGTATTTT
TRBJ1-6	TRBV5-1	-	once	CASSSGDGDSPLHF	TGCGCCAGCAGCTCAGGGGACGGAGATTCACCCCTCCACTTT
TRBJ2-4	TRBV28	TRBD2	-	CASIGLAEAKNIQYF	TGTGCCAGCATCGGACTAGCGGAAGCCAAAAACATTCAGTACTTC
TRBJ1-6	TRBV4-1	-	-	CASSQGRASGNSPLHF	TGCGCCAGCAGCCAAGGACGAGCCTCAGGGAATTCACCCCTCCACTTT
TRBJ2-1	TRBV27	TRBD2	-	CASSRRVIPRGDNEQFF	TGTGCCAGCAGTCGGAGGGTAATACCCCGGGGGGACAATGAGCAGTTCTTC
TRBJ1-3	TRBV19	TRBD1	-	CASSLSDRAGNTIYF	TGTGCCAGTAGTCTCTCGGACAGGGCCGGAAACACCATATATTTT
TRBJ1-1	TRBV11-3	TRBD1	-	CASSFGQGEAFF	TGTGCCAGCAGCTTCGGACAGGGGGAAGCTTTCTTT
TRBJ2-7	TRBV4-3	TRBD2	-	CASSQVLAGDYEQYF	TGCGCCAGCAGCCAAGTCCTAGCGGGGGACTACGAGCAGTACTTC
TRBJ2-7	TRBV4-2	TRBD2	-	CASSRELADPYEQYF	TGTGCCAGCAGCCGGGAACTAGCGGACCCCTACGAGCAGTACTTC
TRBJ1-4	TRBV12-3/TRBV12-4	-	-	CASMRGGDEKLFF	TGTGCCAGCATGAGGGGGGGGGATGAAAAACTGTTTTTT
TRBJ1-1	TRBV5-4	-	few	CASGSTDRNTEAFF	TGTGCCAGCGGGTCAACGGACAGGAACACTGAAGCTTTCTTT
TRBJ2-7	TRBV11-2	TRBD2	-	CASSLGGRTYEQYF	TGTGCCAGCAGCTTAGGCGGGAGGACTTACGAGCAGTACTTC
TRBJ1-1	TRBV29-1	-	-	CSVDDRLGEAFF	TGCAGCGTTGACGACAGGTTAGGGGAAGCTTTCTTT
TRBJ1-5	TRBV6-5	-	once	CASSYREGIQPQHF	TGTGCCAGCAGTTACAGGGAGGGCATTCAGCCCCAGCATTTT
TRBJ2-7	TRBV29-1	-	-	CSVDNPGSYEQYF	TGCAGCGTTGACAACCCGGGCTCCTACGAGCAGTACTTC
TRBJ2-6	TRBV10-3	-	-	CAISPMGANVLTF	TGTGCCATCAGCCCTATGGGGGCCAACGTCCTGACTTTC
TRBJ2-7	TRBV5-4	TRBD1	-	CASSLERTGLNEQYF	TGTGCCAGCAGCTTGGAGAGGACAGGGTTAAACGAGCAGTACTTC
TRBJ2-5	TRBV19	-	-	CASSPLSQETQYF	TGTGCCAGTAGCCCTCTATCTCAAGAGACCCAGTACTTC
TRBJ1-3	TRBV7-9	-	-	CASSSLGGRNSGNTIYF	TGTGCCAGCAGTTCTCTCGGAGGACGGAACTCTGGAAACACCATATATTTT
TRBJ1-1	TRBV19	TRBD1	-	CASSPGGAWSTEAFF	TGTGCCAGTAGTCCAGGGGGAGCGTGGAGCACTGAAGCTTTCTTT
TRBJ2-7	TRBV28	TRBD1	-	CASSLGGTGAEQYF	TGTGCCAGCAGTTTGGGTGGGACAGGGGCCGAGCAGTACTTC
TRBJ2-7	TRBV7-6	TRBD2	-	CASSLIAGGPGYEQYF	TGTGCCAGCAGCCTGATAGCGGGGGGGCCTGGGTACGAGCAGTACTTC
TRBJ1-2	TRBV28	-	-	CASSFLQGRYTF	TGTGCCAGCAGTTTCCTACAGGGCCGCTACACCTTC
TRBJ1-1	TRBV7-9	-	-	CASSFGRPGRTEAFF	TGTGCCAGCAGCTTCGGCAGACCGGGTCGGACTGAAGCTTTCTTT
TRBJ2-1	TRBV9	TRBD2	-	CASSDALRALAGGRAGNEQFF	TGTGCCAGCAGCGACGCCTTGAGGGCTCTAGCGGGGGGTCGAGCGGGCAATGAGCAGTTCTTC
TRBJ2-1	TRBV24-1	TRBD2	-	CATSTGTSGYNEQFF	TGTGCCACCAGTACCGGGACTAGCGGATACAATGAGCAGTTCTTC
TRBJ1-1	TRBV3-1/TRBV3-2	TRBD1	few	CASSQTQGATEAFF	TGTGCCAGCAGCCAAACGCAGGGGGCGACTGAAGCTTTCTTT
TRBJ1-2	TRBV7-2	TRBD1	-	CASSLKRQGAQIAYGYTF	TGTGCCAGCAGCTTAAAGCGACAGGGGGCCCAAATCGCCTATGGCTACACCTTC
TRBJ2-7	TRBV5-5	-	-	CASSFYSSYEQYF	TGTGCCAGCAGCTTTTATAGTAGCTACGAGCAGTACTTC
TRBJ1-3	TRBV19	-	-	CASSPLMTGGNTIYF	TGTGCCAGTAGTCCCCTCATGACGGGGGGAAACACCATATATTTT
TRBJ2-5	TRBV11-2	-	-	CASSSGMWETQYF	TGTGCCAGCAGCTCGGGGATGTGGGAGACCCAGTACTTC
TRBJ2-6	TRBV19	-	-	CASSIGHSGANVLTF	TGTGCCAGTAGTATAGGGCACTCTGGGGCCAACGTCCTGACTTTC